This is a list of T cell receptor beta chains from one sample in a study of tumor-infiltrating lymphocytes in primary liver carcinoma. From the multiplex PCR reads, TCRdb called clonotypes with MiXCR, one entry per CDR3 protein. Of roughly 330,000 distinct CDR3 sequences listed, around 60% are singletons. Sequencing was performed on peripheral blood. All receptors come from a man between 40 and 49 years old with primary liver carcinoma and hepatitis B virus infection. Both conserved end residues are part of each CDR3. Fields, in order: D gene, J gene, clone size, V gene, CDR3 protein, CDR3 DNA. The D gene is left open where the match is weak. Size values are once, few and many counts, or a class for expanded clones, and some rows have none.

D: .; J: TRBJ1-6; size: .; V: TRBV5-4; CDR3: CASSSIGANSPFHF; DNA: TGTGCCAGCAGCTCTATAGGGGCTAATTCACCCTTCCACTTT
D: TRBD2; J: TRBJ2-7; size: .; V: TRBV11-2; CDR3: CASSFGLAEAYEQYF; DNA: TGTGCCAGCAGCTTCGGACTAGCGGAGGCGTACGAGCAATACTTC
D: .; J: TRBJ2-2; size: .; V: TRBV5-4; CDR3: CASSLILNTGELFF; DNA: TGTGCCAGCAGCTTGATCCTAAACACCGGGGAGCTGTTTTTT
D: .; J: TRBJ1-6; size: many; V: TRBV12-3/TRBV12-4; CDR3: CASSPGTDNSPLHF; DNA: TGTGCCAGCAGTCCGGGGACGGACAATTCACCCCTCCACTTT
D: TRBD1; J: TRBJ1-2; size: once; V: TRBV24-1; CDR3: CATSDYSTGWGYTF; DNA: TGTGCCACCAGTGACTACTCGACAGGGTGGGGCTACACCTTC
D: .; J: TRBJ2-7; size: few; V: TRBV4-2; CDR3: CASLSGKGDEQCF; DNA: TGTGCCAGCTTATCAGGGAAAGGTGACGAGCAGTGCTTC
D: TRBD2; J: TRBJ2-7; size: many; V: TRBV11-2; CDR3: CASSLVASGPGGEQYF; DNA: TGTGCCAGCAGCTTAGTGGCTAGCGGACCGGGAGGGGAGCAGTACTTC
D: .; J: TRBJ1-6; size: few; V: TRBV30; CDR3: CAWRDPRRFVNSPLHF; DNA: TGTGCCTGGAGAGACCCGAGGCGATTTGTTAATTCACCCCTCCACTTT
D: TRBD2; J: TRBJ2-2; size: few; V: TRBV7-8; CDR3: CASSLRLAGGSMGTGELFF; DNA: TGTGCCAGCAGCTTACGACTAGCGGGAGGCTCCATGGGGACCGGGGAGCTGTTTTTT
D: TRBD1; J: TRBJ2-5; size: .; V: TRBV19; CDR3: CASSSQHRGLRETQYF; DNA: TGTGCCAGTAGCAGTCAGCACAGGGGGCTAAGAGAGACACAGTACTTC
D: .; J: TRBJ2-7; size: many; V: TRBV6-5; CDR3: CASRVGYEQYF; DNA: TGTGCCAGCAGGGTTGGATACGAGCAGTACTTC
D: .; J: TRBJ2-3; size: .; V: TRBV11-2; CDR3: CASSRETGFTDTQYF; DNA: TGTGCCAGCAGCCGGGAGACAGGGTTCACAGATACGCAATATTTT
D: TRBD1; J: TRBJ2-7; size: many; V: TRBV10-3; CDR3: CAIGRTGGYEQYF; DNA: TGTGCCATCGGCAGGACAGGGGGCTACGAGCAGTACTTC
D: .; J: TRBJ2-7; size: .; V: TRBV6-5; CDR3: CANSYSAGKTYDQYF; DNA: TGTGCCAACAGTTATTCGGCGGGAAAAACGTACGACCAGTACTTC
D: .; J: TRBJ2-3; size: .; V: TRBV7-8; CDR3: CVSWGVDDDTQYF; DNA: TGTGTCAGCTGGGGGGTAGACGATGATACGCAGTATTTT
D: TRBD1; J: TRBJ2-7; size: .; V: TRBV6-1; CDR3: CASNTGQGEVYEQYF; DNA: TGTGCCAGCAACACGGGACAGGGGGAAGTATACGAGCAGTACTTC
D: .; J: TRBJ1-1; size: many; V: TRBV12-3/TRBV12-4; CDR3: CASSPSSRGAPEAFF; DNA: TGTGCCAGCAGTCCTTCTTCTCGGGGGGCCCCTGAAGCTTTCTTT
D: .; J: TRBJ2-5; size: .; V: TRBV21-1; CDR3: CASISGAVQETQYF; DNA: TGTGCCAGCATTTCAGGGGCTGTCCAAGAGACCCAGTACTTC
D: .; J: TRBJ2-1; size: many; V: TRBV29-1; CDR3: CSVDNPERDYNEQFF; DNA: TGCAGCGTTGATAATCCTGAAAGGGATTACAATGAGCAGTTCTTC
D: TRBD2; J: TRBJ2-3; size: many; V: TRBV11-2; CDR3: CASSFRPGTSGRAADTQYF; DNA: TGTGCCAGCAGCTTCCGACCGGGGACTAGCGGGAGGGCAGCAGATACGCAGTATTTT
D: .; J: TRBJ2-5; size: .; V: TRBV11-2; CDR3: CASSPPSAPGVTQYF; DNA: TGTGCCAGCAGCCCCCCGTCAGCCCCAGGGGTGACCCAGTACTTC
D: .; J: TRBJ2-5; size: once; V: TRBV11-2; CDR3: CASSPWLNQETQYF; DNA: TGTGCCAGCAGCCCGTGGCTAAACCAAGAGACCCAGTACTTC
D: .; J: TRBJ2-7; size: .; V: TRBV7-3; CDR3: CASSPGLRYEQYF; DNA: TGTGCCAGCAGCCCAGGTCTGCGCTACGAGCAGTACTTC
D: .; J: TRBJ2-5; size: .; V: TRBV7-8; CDR3: CASSSTTVYQETQYF; DNA: TGTGCCAGCAGCTCCACTACAGTTTACCAAGAGACCCAGTACTTC
D: .; J: TRBJ2-1; size: .; V: TRBV11-2; CDR3: CASSLRKRASYNEQFF; DNA: TGTGCCAGCAGCTTACGGAAGCGGGCGTCCTACAATGAGCAGTTCTTC